This T cell receptor beta chain was found in a study of CD8+ T cells in alopecia areata. Findings and limits, study-wide: More clonal than normal scalp was lesional scalp, particularly alopecia totalis/universalis. Sequence data from scalp samples additionally include resident alphabeta T cells of normal skin.

Extraction of RNA preceded its reverse transcription into cDNA, which served as the sequencing template. The data were produced by immunoSEQ multiplex PCR, yet TCRdb's version contains in-frame clones alone and is incomplete. The table lists around 80,000 clones, about 51% of them singletons. This clone was picked up a small number of times. Its specificity is unknown. Researchers took lesional scalp punch biopsies and peripheral blood from people who were alopecia areata patients. Trimming shortened V by 2 bases and J by 1 base, and 26 bases separated the two germline ends. This CDR3 comprises 20 residues.

This sequence originates from a human donor with alopecia areata. Material: NKG2D-high CD8+ T cells sorted from blood. The V and J genes are TRBV23-1 and TRBJ1-2; D ambiguous. TRBV23-1 is given ORF status, its function remaining uncertain. The DNA for the CDR3 is TGCGCCAGCAGTCAAAACCCAACCCAGCCCCCGTGTCAGCTTAACTATGGCTACACCTTC. Protein sequence: CASSQNPTQPPCQLNYGYTF.